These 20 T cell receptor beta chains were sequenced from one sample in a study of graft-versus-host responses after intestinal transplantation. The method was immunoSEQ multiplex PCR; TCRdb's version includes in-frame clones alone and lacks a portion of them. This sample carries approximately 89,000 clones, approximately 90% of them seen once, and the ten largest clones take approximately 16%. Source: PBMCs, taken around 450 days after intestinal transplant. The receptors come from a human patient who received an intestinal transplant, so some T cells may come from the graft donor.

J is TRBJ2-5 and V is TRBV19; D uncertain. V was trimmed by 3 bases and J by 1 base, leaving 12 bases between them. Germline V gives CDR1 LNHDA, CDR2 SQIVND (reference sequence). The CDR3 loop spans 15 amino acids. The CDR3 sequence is CASSILSRPQETQYF. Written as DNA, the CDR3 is TGTGCCAGTAGTATTCTTTCCAGGCCCCAAGAGACCCAGTACTTC.

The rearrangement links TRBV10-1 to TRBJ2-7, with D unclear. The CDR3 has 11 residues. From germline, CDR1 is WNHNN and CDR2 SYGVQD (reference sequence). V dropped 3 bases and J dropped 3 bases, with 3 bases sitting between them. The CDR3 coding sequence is TGCGCCAGCAGTGAAGGCTACGAGCAGTACTTC. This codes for CASSEGYEQYF.

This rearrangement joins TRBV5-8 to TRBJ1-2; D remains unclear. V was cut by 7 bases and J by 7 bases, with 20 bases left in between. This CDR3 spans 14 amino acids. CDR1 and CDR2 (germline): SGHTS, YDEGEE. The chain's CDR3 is CASPSPGLRTGYTF. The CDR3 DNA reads TGTGCCAGCCCCTCCCCCGGGTTAAGAACTGGCTACACCTTC.

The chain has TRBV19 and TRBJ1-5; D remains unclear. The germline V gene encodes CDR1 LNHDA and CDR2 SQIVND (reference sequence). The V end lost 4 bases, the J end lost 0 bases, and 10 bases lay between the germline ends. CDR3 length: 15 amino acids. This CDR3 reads CASSTSPVSNQPQHF. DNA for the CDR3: TGTGCCAGTAGTACCTCCCCAGTTAGCAATCAGCCCCAGCATTTT.

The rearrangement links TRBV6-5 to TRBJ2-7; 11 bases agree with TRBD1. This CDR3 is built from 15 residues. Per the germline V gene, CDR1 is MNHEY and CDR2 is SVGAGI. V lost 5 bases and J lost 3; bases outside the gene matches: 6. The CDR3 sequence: CASSMDRGLFYEQYF. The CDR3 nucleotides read TGTGCCAGCAGTATGGACAGGGGGCTATTCTACGAGCAGTACTTC.

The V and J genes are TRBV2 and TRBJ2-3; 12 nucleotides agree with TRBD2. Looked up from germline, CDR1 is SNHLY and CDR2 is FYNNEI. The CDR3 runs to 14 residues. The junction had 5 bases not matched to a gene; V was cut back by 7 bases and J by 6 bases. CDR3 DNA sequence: TGTGCCAGCACCCTAGCGGGGGGGCGGGATACGCAGTATTTT. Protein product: CASTLAGGRDTQYF.

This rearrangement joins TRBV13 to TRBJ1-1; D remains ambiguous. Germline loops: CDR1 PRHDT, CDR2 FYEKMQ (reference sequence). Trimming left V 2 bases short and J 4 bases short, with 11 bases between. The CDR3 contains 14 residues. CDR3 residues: CASSLRGGSTEAFF. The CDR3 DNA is TGTGCCAGCAGCTTACGGGGAGGGAGCACTGAAGCTTTCTTT.

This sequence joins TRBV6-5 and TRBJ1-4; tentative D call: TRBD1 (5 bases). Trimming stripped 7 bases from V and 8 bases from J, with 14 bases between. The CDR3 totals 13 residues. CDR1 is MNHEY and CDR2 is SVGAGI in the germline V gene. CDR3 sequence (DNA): TGTGCCAGCATATATCAGGGAAGAGAAAAACTGTTTTTT. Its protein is CASIYQGREKLFF.

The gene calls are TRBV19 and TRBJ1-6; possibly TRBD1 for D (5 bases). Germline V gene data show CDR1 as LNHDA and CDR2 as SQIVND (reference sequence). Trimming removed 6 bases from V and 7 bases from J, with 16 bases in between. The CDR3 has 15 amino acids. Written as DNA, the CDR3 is TGTGCCAGTAGGGATGGGCAGGGAGACAATTCACCCCTCCACTTT. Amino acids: CASRDGQGDNSPLHF.

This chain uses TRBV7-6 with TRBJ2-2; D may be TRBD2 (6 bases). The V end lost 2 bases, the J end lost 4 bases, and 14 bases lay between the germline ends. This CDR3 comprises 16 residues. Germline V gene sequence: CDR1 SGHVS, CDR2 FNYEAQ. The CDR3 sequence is CASSLPAGAGTGELFF. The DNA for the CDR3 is TGTGCCAGCAGCTTACCGGCAGGAGCGGGCACCGGGGAGCTGTTTTTT. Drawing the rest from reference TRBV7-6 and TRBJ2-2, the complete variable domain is GAGVSQSPRYKVTKRGQDVALRCDPISGHVSLYWYRQALGQGPEFLTYFNYEAQQDKSGLPNDRFSAERPEGSISTLTIQRTEQRDSAMYRCASSLPAGAGTGELFFGEGSRLTVL.

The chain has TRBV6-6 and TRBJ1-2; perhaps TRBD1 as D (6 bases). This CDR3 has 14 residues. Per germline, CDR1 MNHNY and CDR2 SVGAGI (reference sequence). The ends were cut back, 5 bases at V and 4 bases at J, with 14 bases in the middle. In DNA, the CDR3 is TGTGCCAGCAGTAAGATCGGACAGCTCTATGGCTACACCTTC. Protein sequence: CASSKIGQLYGYTF.

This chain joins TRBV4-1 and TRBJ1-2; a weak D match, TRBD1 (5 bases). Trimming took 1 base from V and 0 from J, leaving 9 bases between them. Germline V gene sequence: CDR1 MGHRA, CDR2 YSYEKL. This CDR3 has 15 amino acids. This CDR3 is CASSQAGLANYGYTF. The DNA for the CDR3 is TGCGCCAGCAGCCAAGCGGGGCTAGCTAACTATGGCTACACCTTC.

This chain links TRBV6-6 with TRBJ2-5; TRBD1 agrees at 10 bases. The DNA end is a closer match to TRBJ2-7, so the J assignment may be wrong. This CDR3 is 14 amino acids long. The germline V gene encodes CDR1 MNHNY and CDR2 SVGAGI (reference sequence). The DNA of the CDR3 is TGTGCCAGCAGTTACGGGACAGGGGTTTACGAGCAGTACTTC. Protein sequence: CASSYGTGVYEQYF.

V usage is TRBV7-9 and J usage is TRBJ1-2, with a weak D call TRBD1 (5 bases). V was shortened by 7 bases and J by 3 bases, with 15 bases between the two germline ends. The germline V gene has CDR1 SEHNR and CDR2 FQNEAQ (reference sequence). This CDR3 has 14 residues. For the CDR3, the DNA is TGTGCCAGCATTGGGGGTCGGCAGGACTATGGCTACACCTTC. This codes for CASIGGRQDYGYTF.

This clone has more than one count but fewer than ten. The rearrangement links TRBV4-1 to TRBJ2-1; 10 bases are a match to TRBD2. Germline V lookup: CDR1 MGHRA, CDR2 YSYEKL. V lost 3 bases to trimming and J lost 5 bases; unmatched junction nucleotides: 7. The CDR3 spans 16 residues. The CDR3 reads CASSQTGLARDNEQFF. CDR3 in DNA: TGCGCCAGCAGCCAGACGGGACTAGCGCGGGACAATGAGCAGTTCTTC.

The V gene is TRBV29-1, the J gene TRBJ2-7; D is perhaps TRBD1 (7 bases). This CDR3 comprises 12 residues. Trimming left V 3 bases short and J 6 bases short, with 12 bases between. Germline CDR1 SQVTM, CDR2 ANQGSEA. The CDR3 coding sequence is TGCAGCGTTGATGGAGGGGGCGGCGAGCAGTACTTC. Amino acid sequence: CSVDGGGGEQYF.

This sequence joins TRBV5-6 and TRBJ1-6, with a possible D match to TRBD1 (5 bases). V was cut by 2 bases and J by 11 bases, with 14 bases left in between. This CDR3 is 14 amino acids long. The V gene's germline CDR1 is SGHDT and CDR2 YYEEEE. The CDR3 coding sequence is TGTGCCAGCAGCTTAGCCCAGGGCCGGGCACCCCTCCACTTT. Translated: CASSLAQGRAPLHF.

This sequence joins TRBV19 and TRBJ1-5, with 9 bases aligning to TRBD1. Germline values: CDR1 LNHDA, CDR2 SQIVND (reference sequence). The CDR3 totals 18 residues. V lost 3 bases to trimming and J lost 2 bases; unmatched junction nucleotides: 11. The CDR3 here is CASSIDPRTGAGNQPQHF. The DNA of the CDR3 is TGTGCCAGTAGTATTGATCCCCGGACAGGGGCCGGCAATCAGCCCCAGCATTTT.

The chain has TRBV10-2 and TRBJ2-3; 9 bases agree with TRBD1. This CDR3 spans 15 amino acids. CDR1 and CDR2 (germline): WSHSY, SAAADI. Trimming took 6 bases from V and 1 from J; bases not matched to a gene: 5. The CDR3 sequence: CASRDRGYGTDTQYF. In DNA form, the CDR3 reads TGCGCCAGCAGGGACAGGGGTTATGGCACAGATACGCAGTATTTT.

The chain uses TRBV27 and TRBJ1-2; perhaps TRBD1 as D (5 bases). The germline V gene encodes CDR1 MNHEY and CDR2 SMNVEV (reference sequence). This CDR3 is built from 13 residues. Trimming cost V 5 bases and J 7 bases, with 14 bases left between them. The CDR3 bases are TGTGCCAGCAGTCAGCAGGGTCGTGGTGGCTACACCTTC. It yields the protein CASSQQGRGGYTF.